The rows below give T cell receptor beta chains drawn from one sample of a study of cytomegalovirus exposure and HLA in healthy donors. Generated by immunoSEQ multiplex PCR, the TCRdb table keeps only in-frame clones and is missing some. The sample lists some 150,000 clones; 50% to 75% were seen once. Sequenced: PBMCs. The receptors stem from a woman aged 40 to 50 in good health and CMV-seronegative. CDR3s include the opening cysteine and the closing phenylalanine or tryptophan. A D gene is named only where the DNA matches it firmly. Size values are once, few and many counts, or a class for expanded clones, and some rows have none.

clone_size: -; v_call: TRBV30; j_call: TRBJ2-5; d_call: TRBD1; cdr3_nt: TGTGCCTGGAGTGTGAAGGGGGCTAGGCAAGAGACCCAGTACTTC; cdr3_aa: CAWSVKGARQETQYF
clone_size: -; v_call: TRBV7-9; j_call: TRBJ2-2; d_call: TRBD1; cdr3_nt: TGTGCCAGCAGCGTGGGACAGGGGAACACCGGGGAGCTGTTTTTT; cdr3_aa: CASSVGQGNTGELFF
clone_size: few; v_call: TRBV5-1; j_call: TRBJ1-1; d_call: -; cdr3_nt: TGCGCCAGCAGCTTGGAAGGAGGACAGTCAAGCACTGAAGCTTTCTTT; cdr3_aa: CASSLEGGQSSTEAFF
clone_size: -; v_call: TRBV28; j_call: TRBJ2-7; d_call: -; cdr3_nt: TGTGCCAGCAGTTCGACGGGTCTCCAGTACTTC; cdr3_aa: CASSSTGLQYF
clone_size: once; v_call: TRBV30; j_call: TRBJ1-2; d_call: TRBD1; cdr3_nt: TGTGCCTGGAGTGTACGTGCAGGGGGCCAGGATGGCTACACCTTC; cdr3_aa: CAWSVRAGGQDGYTF
clone_size: -; v_call: TRBV19; j_call: TRBJ1-2; d_call: -; cdr3_nt: TGTGCCAGTAGTCGTTCACACAGGGTCAATGGCTACACCTTC; cdr3_aa: CASSRSHRVNGYTF
clone_size: few; v_call: TRBV12-5; j_call: TRBJ2-2; d_call: TRBD1; cdr3_nt: TGTGCTAGTGGTTTGGTGTCCGGACAGGTTTTTACCGGGGAGCTGTTTTTT; cdr3_aa: CASGLVSGQVFTGELFF
clone_size: few; v_call: TRBV28; j_call: TRBJ1-5; d_call: -; cdr3_nt: TGTGCCATTCCGGGACTCACTAGCAATCAGCCCCAGCATTTT; cdr3_aa: CAIPGLTSNQPQHF
clone_size: -; v_call: TRBV5-1; j_call: TRBJ1-4; d_call: -; cdr3_nt: TGCGCCAGCAGCTTGGGAGGGTCCCCAGGTAATGAAAAACTGTTTTTT; cdr3_aa: CASSLGGSPGNEKLFF
clone_size: -; v_call: TRBV9; j_call: TRBJ1-1; d_call: TRBD1; cdr3_nt: TGTGCCAGCAGCGTAGCTACAGGGGGCCCGGGTTGGAACACTGAAGCTTTCTTT; cdr3_aa: CASSVATGGPGWNTEAFF
clone_size: -; v_call: TRBV5-1; j_call: TRBJ2-2; d_call: TRBD2; cdr3_nt: TGCGCCAGCAGCATCGGGACTAGCGGGGGAGACACCGGGGAGCTGTTTTTT; cdr3_aa: CASSIGTSGGDTGELFF
clone_size: -; v_call: TRBV4-1; j_call: TRBJ1-5; d_call: -; cdr3_nt: TGCGCCAGCAGCGAAGGAGGGGGGGGCAATCAGCCCCAGCATTTT; cdr3_aa: CASSEGGGGNQPQHF
clone_size: -; v_call: TRBV6-1; j_call: TRBJ1-5; d_call: TRBD1; cdr3_nt: TGTGCCAGCAGTGAGGGGACAGGGGAACAGCCCCAGCATTTT; cdr3_aa: CASSEGTGEQPQHF
clone_size: few; v_call: TRBV7-9; j_call: TRBJ1-1; d_call: -; cdr3_nt: TGTGCCAGCAGTTTATTACAGGGATCCACTGAAGCTTTCTTT; cdr3_aa: CASSLLQGSTEAFF
clone_size: -; v_call: TRBV7-8; j_call: TRBJ2-1; d_call: -; cdr3_nt: TGTGCCAGCAGTCGAAAACCTGACTCGCCCTCCTACAATGAGCAGTTCTTC; cdr3_aa: CASSRKPDSPSYNEQFF
clone_size: once; v_call: TRBV30; j_call: TRBJ2-3; d_call: -; cdr3_nt: TGTGCCTGGAGTGTAATTGGGGCAGCGGGTACGCAGTATTTT; cdr3_aa: CAWSVIGAAGTQYF
clone_size: -; v_call: TRBV9; j_call: TRBJ1-3; d_call: -; cdr3_nt: TGTGCCAGCAGCATCCGCGGGGACGACGGAAACACCATATATTTT; cdr3_aa: CASSIRGDDGNTIYF